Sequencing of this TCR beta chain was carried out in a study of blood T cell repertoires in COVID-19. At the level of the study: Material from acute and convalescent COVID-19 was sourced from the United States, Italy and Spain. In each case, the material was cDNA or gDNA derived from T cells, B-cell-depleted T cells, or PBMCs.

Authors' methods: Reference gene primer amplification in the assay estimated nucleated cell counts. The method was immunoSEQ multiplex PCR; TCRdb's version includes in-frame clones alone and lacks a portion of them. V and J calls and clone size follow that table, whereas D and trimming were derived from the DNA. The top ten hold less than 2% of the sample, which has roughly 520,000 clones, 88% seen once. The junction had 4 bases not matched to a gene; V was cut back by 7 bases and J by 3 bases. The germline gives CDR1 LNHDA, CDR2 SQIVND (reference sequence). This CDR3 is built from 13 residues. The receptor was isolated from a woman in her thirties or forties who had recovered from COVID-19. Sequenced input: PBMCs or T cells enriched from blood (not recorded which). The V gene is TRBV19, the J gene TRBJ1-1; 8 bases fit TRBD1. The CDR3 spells CASMGTGDTEAFF. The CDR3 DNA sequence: TGTGCCAGTATGGGGACAGGAGACACTGAAGCTTTCTTT.